Listed here is a single T cell receptor (beta chain). The specificity of this receptor is unknown. There are no base qualities to consult, and no much larger clone falls within one base. Dithiothreitol, EDTA incubations and collagenase D digestion were used to isolate intraepithelial and lamina propria lymphocytes from graft specimens. Serial intestinal graft biopsy specimens collected up to 600 days after transplant underwent bulk TCR-beta sequencing. The source of the sample is a study of graft-versus-host responses after intestinal transplantation (dated by TCRdb to about 2021). The study in broad terms: Recipients received multivisceral, liver-intestinal, or isolated intestinal transplants. Alloreactive clones were identified by sequencing pre-transplant mixed lymphocyte reaction products and comparing them with unstimulated pre-transplant donor and recipient T cells. Bulk TCR-beta CDR3 sequencing was used to track graft-versus-host and host-versus-graft alloreactive T cell clones in the graft, circulation and bone marrow after intestinal transplantation. A cohort of about 26 intestinal transplant recipients, including one retransplant, was enrolled, and a few patients lacking pretransplant specimens were excluded. A peak of at least 4% donor T cells among recipient peripheral blood mononuclear cells was the definition used for donor T cell macrochimerism. Instead of going to the commercial service, samples from a few later patients were sequenced in-house on an Illumina MiSeq and processed with MiXCR. All recipients received anti-thymocyte globulin induction followed by maintenance tacrolimus and steroids for 3 to 4 years. The paper as a whole reports these results and caveats: GvH clones were found in recipient bone marrow, and some of the GvH clones appeared earlier in ileal mucosa or blood, which is consistent with an intestinal mucosal origin. Conclusions were limited by the relatively low number and heterogeneity of intestinal transplant patients. High GvH to HvG T cell clonal ratios were observed in the allografts of patients with donor T cell macrochimerism. Early after transplant, declines in HvG clones were associated with peak levels of circulating GvH clones.

Library prep was done by the immunoSEQ multiplex PCR assay. High-throughput TCR-beta CDR3 sequencing of genomic DNA from most patients was performed by Adaptive Biotechnologies. The source study handled its data this way. TCR sequencing data were retrieved from Adaptive's ImmunoSEQ software for roughly 17 patients, whereas a few other patients were processed with MiXCR and VDJtools. CDR3 nucleotide sequences shared by donor and recipient were removed because the origin of these sequences could not be assigned. To count as alloreactive, a clone needed at least 2-fold expansion over unstimulated cells and a minimum CFSE-low frequency of 0.002% (template counts) or 0.001% (read counts). Clones were considered mappable if detected in sequenced pre-transplant spleen, lymph node, or MLR CFSE-low populations of the donor or recipient. Cumulative frequency of alloreactive clones was calculated as a percentage of all sequences weighted by copy number. The source is immuneACCESS, and TCRdb retained only in-frame sequences with V and J called. Part of the clones is not carried over; for the studies checked, unresolved V genes explain less than half of this, and the remainder is unexplained. D and trimming were read from the DNA, whereas the V and J calls and clone size are those reported in that table. The sample has around 18,000 clones on record, 70% to 85% of them singletons. 5% to 6.5% of the sample rests with the top ten.

This receptor was obtained from a human patient who received an intestinal transplant, so some T cells may come from the graft donor. Sequencing was performed on ileum tissue, taken 17 days after transplant.

The CDR3 amino acid sequence is: CASSVRLSNQPQHF. In nucleotides, the sequence is TGTGCCAGCAGTGTTCGACTAAGCAATCAGCCCCAGCATTTT. The chain couples TRBV2 to TRBJ1-5; the D gene remains uncertain. CDR1 SNHLY and CDR2 FYNNEI are derived from the germline V gene. Spanning cysteine to phenylalanine, the CDR3 consists of 14 amino acids. Of all the DNA, just the CDR3 is kept, 42 bases in frame from base 1. The trim is 4 bases for V and 1 base for J, with a gap of 8 bases between the germline ends.